This T cell receptor beta chain was documented in a study of cytomegalovirus exposure and HLA in healthy donors. There are a few counts of this clone. The CDR3 has 13 residues. Germline V CDR1 and CDR2: MNHEY, SVGAGI. Trimming stripped 5 bases from V and 0 bases from J, with 5 bases between. A multiplex PCR was run with 60 Vbeta primers and 13 Jbeta primers. Libraries were prepared by immunoSEQ multiplex PCR; TCRdb keeps only in-frame clonotypes and omits some of them. Of fewer than 200,000 clones listed, less than 85% are singletons. This rearrangement joins TRBV6-5 to TRBJ1-3; D remains unclear. The TCR originated in a male donor in good health and CMV-seronegative. The sample consisted of PBMCs. CDR3 protein: CASSRYSGNTIYF. The CDR3 DNA sequence: TGTGCCAGCAGTCGTTACTCTGGAAACACCATATATTTT.